This T cell receptor (beta chain) appears in the sequencing data of a study of vaccination effects on CD4 cells after COVID-19. As for the study in general: Participants received two doses of either the BNT162b2 or mRNA-1273 vaccine. The study sampled a couple of convalescent patients 16 days and one week before vaccination.

ViraFEST used viral peptide pools to expand antigen-specific CD4+ T cells before sequencing. Following 10 days of culture, CD4+ T cells were isolated. Sometime from March through December 2020, the person acquired a SARS-CoV-2 infection that PCR confirmed. Two million PBMC per well received 10 IU/ml IL-2 and approximately 9.2 ug/ml peptides in culture. Clones were sequenced by immunoSEQ multiplex PCR, and TCRdb holds only the in-frame ones, with some missing. This repertoire shows approximately 31,000 clones, about 72% found once; its top ten account for more than 25%. Broader study findings: The study found marked clonal contraction of infection- and vaccine-induced clones late after vaccination.

With respect to this clone: No antigen is known for it. Other DNA sequences within the sample encode an identical CDR3.

CDR1 is SGHRS and CDR2 is YFSETQ in the germline V gene. The CDR3 consists of 15 residues. V gave up 4 bases and J gave up 0 bases, with 10 bases separating them. Sequencing was performed on CD4+ T cells from PBMCs cultured with a peptide pool, taken before COVID-19 vaccination. This sequence was found in a human donor who had a prior SARS-CoV-2 infection. This chain uses TRBV5-1 with TRBJ1-4; D possibly corresponds to TRBD1 (6 bases). CDR3 DNA: TGCGCCAGCAGCCCGGAGGGGGCAACTAATGAAAAACTGTTTTTT. It translates to CASSPEGATNEKLFF.